The 32 T cell receptor beta chains below come from one sample, sequenced in a study of T cell changes during pregnancy in multiple sclerosis. Method: immunoSEQ multiplex PCR; TCRdb's copy keeps in-frame clones and lacks some. The sample holds under 45,000 clones; 85% to 95% are singletons and the top ten take more than 0.35%. Sequenced material: CD4+ T cells from peripheral blood mononuclear cells, taken after pregnancy. These receptors were taken from a female donor with multiple sclerosis, enrolled in a pregnancy study.

V and J are TRBV15 and TRBJ2-3, with D tentatively TRBD2 (5 bases). Trimming cost V 7 bases and J 1 base, with 12 bases left between them. Germline V gives CDR1 LNHNV, CDR2 YYDKDF (reference sequence). The CDR3 has 14 residues. The CDR3 DNA is TGTGCCACCACCATTGGAGGTGGCACAGATACGCAGTATTTT. As protein: CATTIGGGTDTQYF.

The V call is TRBV6-4, the J call TRBJ2-1, with D perhaps TRBD2 (6 bases). Trimming took 3 bases from V and 4 from J, leaving 7 bases between them. The CDR3 is 13 residues long. From germline, CDR1 is MRHNA and CDR2 SNTAGT. CDR3 amino acids: CASSEEGYNEQFF. CDR3 coding DNA: TGTGCCAGCAGTGAGGAGGGGTACAATGAGCAGTTCTTC.

The CDR3 nucleotides read TGTGCCAGCCTTCTCCCCGACATGAACACTGAAGCTTTCTTT. This codes for CASLLPDMNTEAFF. The chain uses TRBV6-4 and TRBJ1-1; D ambiguous. Germline CDR1 is MRHNA and CDR2 is SNTAGT. Deletions cut 8 bases from V and 0 bases from J, with 13 bases between. The CDR3 runs 14 residues.

For the CDR3, the DNA is TGTGCCAGCAGCGACTCGGGAGGGATGTACAATGAGCAGTTCTTC. This sequence encodes CASSDSGGMYNEQFF. The V gene is TRBV7-8, the J gene TRBJ2-1; 8 positions agree with TRBD2. This CDR3 region has 15 residues. The germline V gene has CDR1 SGHVS and CDR2 FQNEAQ. Losses at the gene ends were 5 bases for V and 4 bases for J; bases not matched to a gene: 7.

This chain joins TRBV30 and TRBJ2-3, with TRBD2 identical over 8 bases. CDR1 is GTSNPN, CDR2 SVGIG, per germline (reference sequence). Trimming cost V 7 bases and J 14 bases; bases outside gene matches: 17. The CDR3 loop spans 13 amino acids. In nucleotides, the CDR3 is TGTGCCTCCGGAGGTAGCGGGACTCCCCTCGCGTATTTT. It encodes CASGGSGTPLAYF.

J is TRBJ2-1 and V is TRBV10-2; 13 bases line up with TRBD2. Germline loops: CDR1 WSHSY, CDR2 SAAADI. J lost 9 bases, V lost 4 bases, and 15 bases had no gene match. This CDR3 is built from 18 residues. The DNA for the CDR3 is TGCGCCAGCAGTGGTCTATCTCAAGGACTAGCGGGGGTGAGTGAGCAGTTCTTC. Translation: CASSGLSQGLAGVSEQFF.

The V and J genes are TRBV6-5 and TRBJ2-3; D might be TRBD2 (6 bases). Trimming pared 5 bases from V and 2 bases from J, leaving 8 bases between. The V gene's germline CDR1 is MNHEY and CDR2 SVGAGI. The CDR3 loop spans 13 amino acids. CDR3 DNA: TGTGCCAGCAGTCGGGACTTCACAGATACGCAGTATTTT. As protein: CASSRDFTDTQYF.

The chain is built from TRBV2 and TRBJ1-2, with TRBD1 as a possible D gene (6 bases). The CDR3 spans 15 residues. Looked up from germline, CDR1 is SNHLY and CDR2 is FYNNEI. The V end was cut by 7 bases, the J end by 4 bases, with 19 bases between. CDR3 residues: CASKVDSEDSYGYTF. Here the CDR3 DNA reads TGTGCCAGCAAGGTGGACAGTGAAGACTCCTATGGCTACACCTTC.

This clone has just one count. The rearrangement links TRBV2 to TRBJ2-3; the match to TRBD1 covers 7 bases. The CDR3 has 15 amino acids. Per germline, CDR1 SNHLY and CDR2 FYNNEI. The V and J ends lost 2 bases and 0 bases, in that order; junction bases with no gene match: 2. This CDR3 is CASSERDSSTDTQYF. CDR3 in DNA: TGTGCCAGCAGTGAAAGGGACAGTAGCACAGATACGCAGTATTTT.

The chain has TRBV5-8 and TRBJ1-5; weak D call: TRBD1 (5 bases). V was trimmed by 4 bases and J by 8 bases, leaving 19 bases between them. The V gene's germline CDR1 is SGHTS and CDR2 YDEGEE. The CDR3 covers 15 residues. For the CDR3, the DNA is TGTGCCAGCAGCACACCAGGGTGGGGGGATAAGCCCCAGCATTTT. Amino acids: CASSTPGWGDKPQHF.

The J gene is TRBJ2-7, the V gene TRBV5-1; weak D call: TRBD1 (5 bases). The CDR3 is 14 residues long. CDR1 is SGHRS and CDR2 is YFSETQ in the germline V gene. The germline V and J ends were trimmed by 2 bases and 1 base, with 10 bases remaining between them. The DNA for the CDR3 is TGCGCCAGCAGCTTACGACAGAATTCCTACGAGCAGTACTTC. Its protein product is CASSLRQNSYEQYF.

The genes are TRBV5-6 and TRBJ2-3; TRBD2 is a possible D gene (5 bases). The CDR3 loop spans 13 amino acids. Trimming left V 0 bases short and J 4 bases short, with 6 bases between. CDR1 is SGHDT and CDR2 is YYEEEE in the germline V gene. In nucleotides, the CDR3 is TGTGCCAGCAGCTTGGCGGGGTCAGATACGCAGTATTTT. Protein product: CASSLAGSDTQYF.

The rearrangement links TRBV5-1 to TRBJ2-7, with 8 bases identical to TRBD1. The germline CDR1 and CDR2 sequences are SGHRS and YFSETQ. J was trimmed by 4 bases and V by 3 bases; bases with no gene match: 0. This CDR3 spans 12 amino acids. For the CDR3, the DNA is TGCGCCAGCAGCTACAGGGGGTACGAGCAGTACTTC. Translating gives CASSYRGYEQYF.

The V and J genes are TRBV11-3 and TRBJ2-7; tentative D call: TRBD1 (6 bases). The CDR3 extends over 16 amino acids. V lost 0 bases and J lost 1, with 13 bases in between. Germline loops: CDR1 SGHNT, CDR2 YENEEA. The DNA for the CDR3 is TGTGCCAGCAGCTTAGAAGAGGGGGTAGATTCCTACGAGCAGTACTTC. This translates into CASSLEEGVDSYEQYF.

The rearrangement uses TRBV5-1 and TRBJ2-1, with 13 bases fitting TRBD2. CDR3 length: 15 amino acids. Germline trimming cut 4 bases from V and 8 bases from J; bases unmatched to any gene: 6. Germline CDR1 SGHRS, CDR2 YFSETQ. CDR3 bases: TGCGCCAGCAGCATAACTAGCGGGGGGGCTCATGAGCAGTTCTTC. It yields the protein CASSITSGGAHEQFF.

CDR3 in amino acids: CASRTSTGFDEQYF. The CDR3 DNA reads as TGTGCCAGCAGAACATCGACAGGGTTCGACGAGCAGTACTTC. The V call is TRBV6-6, the J call TRBJ2-7; 7 bases align to TRBD1. The CDR3 length is 14 residues. V shed 6 bases, J shed 5 bases, and the junction held 10 bases outside the gene matches. Germline V gene data show CDR1 as MNHNY and CDR2 as SVGAGI (reference sequence).

This chain joins TRBV6-4 and TRBJ1-1; tentative D call: TRBD1 (6 bases). The germline V gene encodes CDR1 MRHNA and CDR2 SNTAGT. V dropped 3 bases and J dropped 4 bases, with 9 bases sitting between them. CDR3 length: 13 amino acids. The CDR3 spells CASSERGGTEAFF. CDR3 nucleotides: TGTGCCAGCAGTGAGAGGGGGGGCACTGAAGCTTTCTTT.

The rearrangement uses TRBV30 and TRBJ2-7; D gene uncertain. V gave up 2 bases and J gave up 6 bases, with 8 bases separating them. This CDR3 is 11 amino acids long. Germline V gene lookup returns CDR1 GTSNPN and CDR2 SVGIG (reference sequence). The CDR3 DNA reads as TGTGCCTGGAGTCCCCTCGGCGAGCAGTACTTC. Encoded protein: CAWSPLGEQYF.

With respect to this clone: At one of its ends the junction is not consistent with the germline gene, which may arise from a read error. The chain recombines TRBV18 with TRBJ2-1; D is possibly TRBD2 (6 bases). CDR3 length equals 15 residues. Germline CDR1 and CDR2: KGHSH and LQKENI. CDR3 DNA sequence: TGTGCCAGCTCTCCACCTGCGGGGCCCTACAATGAGCAGTTCTTC. It codes for CASSPPAGPYNEQFF.

The V and J genes are TRBV29-1 and TRBJ2-6; possibly TRBD2 for D (5 bases). The CDR3 loop spans 14 amino acids. The ends were cut back, 6 bases at V and 0 bases at J, with 9 bases in the middle. Germline CDR1 reads SQVTM; CDR2 reads ANQGSEA. As DNA, the CDR3 is TGCAGCGTCCTCGGACTCTCTGGGGCCAACGTCCTGACTTTC. Translation: CSVLGLSGANVLTF. Complete variable domain (other parts from reference TRBV29-1 and TRBJ2-6): SAVISQKPSRDICQRGTSLTIQCQVDSQVTMMFWYRQQPGQSLTLIATANQGSEATYESGFVIDKFPISRPNLTFSTLTVSNMSPEDSSIYLCSVLGLSGANVLTFGAGSRLTVL.

J is TRBJ1-4 and V is TRBV4-1; D is possibly TRBD1 (5 bases). Trimming shortened V by 2 bases and J by 7 bases, and 14 bases separated the two germline ends. The CDR3 has 15 residues. Germline loops: CDR1 MGHRA, CDR2 YSYEKL. CDR3 in amino acids: CASSQSPWGVEKLFF. In DNA form, the CDR3 reads TGCGCCAGCAGCCAAAGCCCGTGGGGGGTTGAAAAACTGTTTTTT.

In regard to this clone: A read error may account for a junction end that differs from germline. V usage is TRBV7-7 and J usage is TRBJ2-5, with D tentatively TRBD2 (6 bases). Germline loops: CDR1 SSHAT, CDR2 FNYEAQ (reference sequence). This CDR3 comprises 14 residues. For the CDR3, the DNA is TGTGCTAGCAGCCGACCGGGACTGCAAGAGACCCAGTACTTC. As protein: CASSRPGLQETQYF.

This clone occurred once. The chain recombines TRBV7-8 with TRBJ2-5, with a weak D call TRBD2 (5 bases). V lost 0 bases and J 5 bases, leaving 10 bases between the germline ends. From germline, CDR1 is SGHVS and CDR2 FQNEAQ. There are 14 residues in the CDR3. In DNA form, the CDR3 reads TGTGCCAGCAGCTTAGCGCGGAGGTCGGAGACCCAGTACTTC. Protein product: CASSLARRSETQYF.

Here the CDR3 reads CASSAGGFEKLFF. CDR3 bases: TGTGCCTCCTCCGCAGGGGGCTTCGAAAAACTGTTTTTT. V is TRBV30 and J is TRBJ1-4, with 8 bases matching TRBD1. V lost 7 bases to trimming and J lost 8 bases; unmatched junction nucleotides: 9. Germline CDR1 reads GTSNPN; CDR2 reads SVGIG (reference sequence). The CDR3 runs to 13 residues.

This clone occurred once. The V gene is TRBV7-9, the J gene TRBJ2-7; 10 bases are shared with TRBD1. With V trimmed by 1 base and J by 2 bases, 11 bases remained unmatched. Germline V gene lookup returns CDR1 SEHNR and CDR2 FQNEAQ (reference sequence). The CDR3 totals 18 residues. CDR3 nucleotide sequence: TGTGCCAGCAGCTTAGTGAGGGGACAGGGGCGGGCTACCTACGAGCAGTACTTC. Translated, it gives CASSLVRGQGRATYEQYF.

This chain joins TRBV6-1 and TRBJ1-5, with 7 bases identical to TRBD1. Germline CDR1 reads MNHNS; CDR2 reads SASEGT. This CDR3 has 13 amino acids. V trimming: 6 bases; J trimming: 2 bases; junction bases outside the gene matches: 1. The CDR3 DNA is TGTGCCAGCAGCGGGACAGGCAATCAGCCCCAGCATTTT. Amino acids: CASSGTGNQPQHF.

The chain combines TRBV5-1 with TRBJ1-2; the D gene is possibly TRBD1 (5 bases). Germline V gene data show CDR1 as SGHRS and CDR2 as YFSETQ. The V and J ends lost 4 bases and 4 bases respectively, with 8 bases between them. This CDR3 spans 12 amino acids. The CDR3 DNA reads TGCGCCAGCAGCGGAACAGGCTATGGCTACACCTTC. This codes for CASSGTGYGYTF. The complete variable domain, with remaining parts taken from reference TRBV5-1 and TRBJ1-2, reads KAGVTQTPRYLIKTRGQQVTLSCSPISGHRSVSWYQQTPGQGLQFLFEYFSETQRNKGNFPGRFSGRQFSNSRSEMNVSTLELGDSALYLCASSGTGYGYTFGSGTRLTVV.

The V gene is TRBV9, the J gene TRBJ2-2; D unclear. Trimming cost V 2 bases and J 3 bases, with 8 bases left between them. CDR1 is SGDLS and CDR2 is YYNGEE in the germline V gene. The CDR3 is 14 residues long. CDR3 sequence (DNA): TGTGCCAGCAGCGTTCGCAGCGACACCGGGGAGCTGTTTTTT. Protein sequence: CASSVRSDTGELFF.

The rearrangement links TRBV19 to TRBJ1-2; D is undetermined. V lost 3 bases to trimming and J lost 2 bases, with 13 bases between them. The CDR3 has 15 amino acids. In germline, CDR1 is LNHDA, CDR2 SQIVND (reference sequence). In DNA, the CDR3 is TGTGCCAGTAGTATCGGTCGGGAAGGCAACTATGGCTACACCTTC. Its translation is CASSIGREGNYGYTF.

The V and J genes are TRBV19 and TRBJ2-1; 8 bases are a match to TRBD1. Germline assignment: CDR1 LNHDA and CDR2 SQIVND (reference sequence). Trimming removed 6 bases from V and 0 bases from J; junction bases left unmatched: 4. The CDR3 has 15 residues. The CDR3 nucleotides read TGTGCCAGTAGGCAGGACAGGGACTCCTACAATGAGCAGTTCTTC. Protein: CASRQDRDSYNEQFF. Full variable domain (missing parts from reference TRBV19 and TRBJ2-1): DGGITQSPKYLFRKEGQNVTLSCEQNLNHDAMYWYRQDPGQGLRLIYYSQIVNDFQKGDIAEGYSVSREKKESFPLTVTSAQKNPTAFYLCASRQDRDSYNEQFFGPGTRLTVL.

The CDR3 nucleotides are TGTGCCAGCAGCTCTACAGGGGTCGGCAATCAGCCCCAGCATTTT. Amino acid sequence: CASSSTGVGNQPQHF. The rearrangement joins TRBV7-9 to TRBJ1-5; 7 bases match TRBD1. There are 15 residues in the CDR3. V shed 4 bases, J shed 2 bases, and the junction held 5 bases outside the gene matches. Germline CDR1 is SEHNR and CDR2 is FQNEAQ (reference sequence).

The chain links TRBV14 to TRBJ1-6, with 10 bases matching TRBD1. V dropped 0 bases and J dropped 9; count of bases not matched to a gene: 11. Germline CDR1 reads SGHDN; CDR2 reads FVKESK. The CDR3 is 18 amino acids. The CDR3 region is CASSQDRPGTGVGSPLHF. CDR3 DNA: TGTGCCAGCAGCCAAGATCGTCCCGGGACAGGGGTCGGTTCACCCCTCCACTTT.